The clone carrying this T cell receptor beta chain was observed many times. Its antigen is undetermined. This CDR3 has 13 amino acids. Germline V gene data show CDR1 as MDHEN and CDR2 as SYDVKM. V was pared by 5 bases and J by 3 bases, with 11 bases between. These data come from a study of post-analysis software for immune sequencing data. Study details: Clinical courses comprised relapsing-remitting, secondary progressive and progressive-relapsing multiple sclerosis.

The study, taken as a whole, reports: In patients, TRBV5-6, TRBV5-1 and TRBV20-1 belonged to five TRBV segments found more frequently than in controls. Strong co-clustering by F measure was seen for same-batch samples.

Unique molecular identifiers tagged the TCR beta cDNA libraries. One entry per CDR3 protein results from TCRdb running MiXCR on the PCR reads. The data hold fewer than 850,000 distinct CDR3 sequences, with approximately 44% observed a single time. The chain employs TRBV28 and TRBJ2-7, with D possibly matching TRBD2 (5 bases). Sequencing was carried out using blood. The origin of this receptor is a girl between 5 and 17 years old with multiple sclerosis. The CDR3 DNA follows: TGTGCCAGCAGTCCCCCCGGGAACTACGAGCAGTACTTC. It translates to CASSPPGNYEQYF. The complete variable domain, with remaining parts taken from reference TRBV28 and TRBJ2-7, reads DVKVTQSSRYLVKRTGEKVFLECVQDMDHENMFWYRQDPGLGLRLIYFSYDVKMKEKGDIPEGYSVSREKKERFSLILESASTNQTSMYLCASSPPGNYEQYFGPGTRLTVT.